The 30 T cell receptor beta chains below were found in one sample sequenced in a study of OX40 agonist ivuxolimab in advanced cancers. Assay used: immunoSEQ multiplex PCR; TCRdb lists only in-frame clones, some missing. Of tens of thousands of clones listed, approximately 87% are singletons. Sequencing was performed on CD4+ or CD8+ T cells sorted from blood, taken in a trial of the OX40 agonist ivuxolimab. These receptors were collected from an adult with an advanced solid tumor such as melanoma, head and neck, liver or kidney cancer.

The chain has TRBV7-9 and TRBJ2-2; the match to TRBD1 covers 9 bases. The CDR3 has 16 residues. V lost 8 bases to trimming and J lost 1 base; unmatched junction nucleotides: 8. Germline assignment: CDR1 SEHNR and CDR2 FQNEAQ (reference sequence). CDR3 sequence (DNA): TGTGCCAGCCGCTCCTCGGACAGGGGGAACACCGGGGAGCTGTTTTTT. Translation: CASRSSDRGNTGELFF.

In its sample, this clone was seen once. This sequence joins TRBV7-6 and TRBJ1-4, with D tentatively TRBD1 (5 bases). The V gene's germline CDR1 is SGHVS and CDR2 FNYEAQ. The CDR3 sequence is 13 residues long. The ends were cut back, 5 bases at V and 3 bases at J, with 7 bases in the middle. The CDR3 nucleotides read TGTGCCAGCAGCGGGGACCCTAATGAAAAACTGTTTTTT. Translation gives CASSGDPNEKLFF.

This chain connects TRBV5-4 to TRBJ1-1, with D maybe TRBD1 (5 bases). The V end lost 4 bases, the J end lost 6 bases, and 10 bases lay between the germline ends. Germline V CDR1 and CDR2: SGHNT, YYREEE (reference sequence). The CDR3 length is 12 residues. The CDR3 sequence: CASSPTGAEAFF. CDR3 DNA sequence: TGTGCCAGCAGCCCAACAGGCGCTGAAGCTTTCTTT.

This clone showed up just a few times. This rearrangement joins TRBV6-5 to TRBJ2-7, with 7 bases identical to TRBD1. Germline V gene sequence: CDR1 MNHEY, CDR2 SVGAGI. The junction had 7 bases not matched to a gene; V was cut back by 6 bases and J by 2 bases. The CDR3 has 14 amino acids. The CDR3 DNA follows: TGTGCCAGCAGAAGCCGGGACAGACCCTACGAGCAGTACTTC. The encoded protein is CASRSRDRPYEQYF.

DNA of the CDR3: TGTGCCAGCAGTTTATTGACTAGCGGGCTCCCGGATACGCAGTATTTT. Protein product: CASSLLTSGLPDTQYF. The chain couples TRBV27 to TRBJ2-3; 10 nucleotides align to TRBD2. Per germline, CDR1 MNHEY and CDR2 SMNVEV (reference sequence). Trimming took 1 base from V and 6 from J; bases not matched to a gene: 7. This CDR3 has 16 amino acids.

In its sample, this clone was seen once. The V and J genes are TRBV29-1 and TRBJ1-1; no clear D. Between the trimmed V and J ends, which lost 6 bases and 3 bases, there was a span of 14 bases. There are 13 residues in the CDR3. CDR1 is SQVTM, CDR2 ANQGSEA, per germline. CDR3 sequence: CSVAGPYYTEAFF. DNA for the CDR3: TGCAGCGTCGCCGGGCCCTATTACACTGAAGCTTTCTTT.

V is TRBV11-3 and J is TRBJ1-1; D uncertain. Germline V CDR1 and CDR2: SGHNT, YENEEA. This CDR3 comprises 14 residues. The V end was cut by 5 bases, the J end by 1 base, with 11 bases between. CDR3 residues: CASSITRGNTEAFF. CDR3 nucleotides: TGTGCCAGCAGCATTACAAGAGGGAACACTGAAGCTTTCTTT. The full variable domain, with the rest looked up from reference TRBV11-3 and TRBJ1-1, is EAGVVQSPRYKIIEKKQPVAFWCNPISGHNTLYWYLQNLGQGPELLIRYENEEAVDDSQLPKDRFSAERLKGVDSTLKIQPAELGDSAVYLCASSITRGNTEAFFGQGTRLTVV.

This chain links TRBV19 with TRBJ2-5, with D hard to call. The last part of the DNA fits TRBJ2-7 better; the J call may be wrong. The CDR3 has 12 amino acids. CDR1 is LNHDA and CDR2 is SQIVND in the germline V gene (reference sequence). The CDR3 sequence: CARSYESYEQYF. CDR3 nucleotides: TGTGCCAGGAGCTATGAATCCTACGAGCAGTACTTC.

The chain employs TRBV19 and TRBJ1-2, with D perhaps TRBD1 (5 bases). Germline CDR1 LNHDA, CDR2 SQIVND (reference sequence). The CDR3 has 19 amino acids. Trimming shortened V by 5 bases and J by 7 bases, and 32 bases separated the two germline ends. The CDR3 sequence is CASSPASTKGVTRSGGYTF. As DNA, the CDR3 is TGTGCCAGTAGTCCAGCTAGTACTAAAGGGGTAACGCGCTCCGGTGGCTACACCTTC.

The V and J genes are TRBV5-1 and TRBJ2-3; 12 nucleotides match TRBD2. The CDR3 runs to 16 residues. CDR1 and CDR2 from the germline V gene are SGHRS and YFSETQ. J lost 4 bases, V lost 2 bases, and 5 bases had no gene match. Here the CDR3 DNA reads TGCGCCAGCAGCTTAAGACTAGCGGGGGACGCAGATACGCAGTATTTT. Translation gives CASSLRLAGDADTQYF.

V usage is TRBV15 and J usage is TRBJ1-4; tentative D call: TRBD1 (5 bases). Between the trimmed V and J ends, which lost 5 bases and 8 bases, there was a span of 18 bases. This CDR3 is 15 amino acids long. The germline gives CDR1 LNHNV, CDR2 YYDKDF (reference sequence). Written as DNA, the CDR3 is TGTGCCACCAGCGGCATCCGGGACCGGAAGGAAAAACTGTTTTTT. Amino acid sequence: CATSGIRDRKEKLFF.

This rearrangement joins TRBV19 to TRBJ2-5; 8 positions agree with TRBD1. V lost 4 bases, J lost 4 bases, and 2 bases stayed unmatched. This CDR3 has 13 residues. The germline V gene has CDR1 LNHDA and CDR2 SQIVND (reference sequence). The CDR3 spells CASSTDRGETQYF. DNA of the CDR3: TGTGCCAGTAGTACCGACAGGGGAGAGACCCAGTACTTC.

The chain links TRBV9 to TRBJ1-2; D may be TRBD1 (6 bases). The CDR3 extends over 15 amino acids. Trimming pared 3 bases from V and 6 bases from J, leaving 18 bases between. Looked up from germline, CDR1 is SGDLS and CDR2 is YYNGEE. The CDR3 DNA follows: TGTGCCAGCAGCGCACTCCAGGGGAGCGGCAATGGCTACACCTTC. Translated, it gives CASSALQGSGNGYTF.

The chain joins TRBV5-1 to TRBJ1-1; tentatively, D is TRBD1 (6 bases). Germline-derived CDR1 and CDR2 are SGHRS and YFSETQ. This CDR3 has 15 amino acids. Trimming left V 1 base short and J 1 base short, with 11 bases between. Here the CDR3 reads CASSLLWTENTEAFF. For the CDR3, the DNA is TGCGCCAGCAGCTTGCTTTGGACAGAGAACACTGAAGCTTTCTTT.

This chain links TRBV5-6 with TRBJ1-2; D possibly corresponds to TRBD1 (6 bases). V dropped 0 bases and J dropped 8 bases, with 17 bases sitting between them. CDR3 size: 15 residues. The germline V gene encodes CDR1 SGHDT and CDR2 YYEEEE. The CDR3 reads CASSLGITGIGGYTF. The DNA of the CDR3 is TGTGCCAGCAGCTTGGGAATAACAGGGATTGGAGGCTACACCTTC. Full variable domain (missing parts from reference TRBV5-6 and TRBJ1-2): DAGVTQSPTHLIKTRGQQVTLRCSPKSGHDTVSWYQQALGQGPQFIFQYYEEEERQRGNFPDRFSGHQFPNYSSELNVNALLLGDSALYLCASSLGITGIGGYTFGSGTRLTVV.

Points on this clone: A read error may be the cause here, since a much bigger clone is one base away. Other DNA sequences in the sample encode the same CDR3. V gene TRBV7-9 combines with J gene TRBJ2-2; 8 nucleotides agree with TRBD1. Germline assignment: CDR1 SEHNR and CDR2 FQNEAQ (reference sequence). The CDR3 runs to 14 residues. The V and J ends lost 3 bases and 4 bases, in that order; junction bases with no gene match: 1. The CDR3 DNA reads as TGTGCCAGCAGCTTGGACAGGGCCACCGGGGAGCTGTTTTTT. It codes for CASSLDRATGELFF.

The rearrangement links TRBV19 to TRBJ2-5; D ambiguous. Germline loops: CDR1 LNHDA, CDR2 SQIVND (reference sequence). V lost 3 bases to trimming and J lost 3 bases, with 8 bases between them. The CDR3 covers 13 residues. CDR3 amino acids: CASSINREETQYF. In DNA form, the CDR3 reads TGTGCCAGTAGTATTAACAGAGAAGAGACCCAGTACTTC.

The chain recombines TRBV9 with TRBJ2-7; a possible D gene is TRBD1 (5 bases). Germline CDR1 is SGDLS and CDR2 is YYNGEE. This CDR3 has 15 residues. V was shortened by 0 bases and J by 5 bases, with 15 bases between the two germline ends. DNA for the CDR3: TGTGCCAGCAGCGTAGGAGGAACAGGTACCAACGAGCAGTACTTC. Protein: CASSVGGTGTNEQYF.

About this clone itself: Mismatch with germline at one junction end may stem from a read error. V gene TRBV10-3 combines with J gene TRBJ2-7; possibly TRBD1 or TRBD2 for D (6 bases each). The CDR3 is made up of 16 amino acids. Germline assignment: CDR1 ENHRY and CDR2 SYGVKD. The CDR3 loop reads CAIRRGVGNFSNEQYF. CDR3 coding DNA: TGTGCCATCAGGAGGGGGGTGGGCAACTTCTCCAACGAGCAGTACTTC.

The chain has TRBV29-1 and TRBJ1-1, with a weak D call TRBD1 (6 bases). The CDR3 sequence is 13 residues long. Looked up from germline, CDR1 is SQVTM and CDR2 is ANQGSEA. Trimming left V 0 bases short and J 4 bases short, with 9 bases between. CDR3 sequence (DNA): TGCAGCGTTGAAGACGGCAGGGGCACTGAAGCTTTCTTT. This sequence encodes CSVEDGRGTEAFF.

The chain has TRBV6-4 and TRBJ2-1; perhaps TRBD2 as D (6 bases). V was cut by 1 base and J by 9 bases, with 16 bases left in between. The CDR3 covers 15 residues. The germline gives CDR1 MRHNA, CDR2 SNTAGT. This CDR3 is CASSDFFGGTGEQFF. DNA for the CDR3: TGTGCCAGCAGTGACTTTTTCGGGGGAACGGGTGAGCAGTTCTTC.

The chain employs TRBV4-2 and TRBJ2-2; no reliable D call. Germline V gene sequence: CDR1 LGHNA, CDR2 YNFKEQ. The ends were cut back, 5 bases at V and 0 bases at J, with 16 bases in the middle. CDR3 length: 17 residues. The CDR3 reads CASSEGTDFANTGELFF. The CDR3 nucleotides are TGTGCCAGCAGCGAAGGAACGGATTTCGCGAACACCGGGGAGCTGTTTTTT.

The chain recombines TRBV5-6 with TRBJ1-2; D is unclear. Per the germline V gene, CDR1 is SGHDT and CDR2 is YYEEEE. Between the trimmed V and J ends, which lost 0 bases and 8 bases, there was a span of 14 bases. This CDR3 spans 14 amino acids. The CDR3, as DNA: TGTGCCAGCAGCTTGGGATACGAAGTGGTCGGCTACACCTTC. Translation gives CASSLGYEVVGYTF.

This clone was observed once. The chain carries TRBV5-1 and TRBJ2-7, with D tentatively TRBD1 (6 bases). Per the germline V gene, CDR1 is SGHRS and CDR2 is YFSETQ. This CDR3 is built from 18 residues. V lost 1 base, J lost 0 bases, and 20 bases lay in between. CDR3 sequence (DNA): TGCGCCAGCAGCTTGACGGGCAGGGGAGAGAGGGGCTCCTACGAGCAGTACTTC. Amino acid sequence: CASSLTGRGERGSYEQYF.

The chain joins TRBV5-1 to TRBJ2-3; 10 bases line up with TRBD2. CDR1 is SGHRS, CDR2 YFSETQ, per germline. The CDR3 length is 17 residues. Losses at the gene ends were 4 bases for V and 0 bases for J; bases not matched to a gene: 8. CDR3 in amino acids: CASSPTLAGISTDTQYF. For the CDR3, the DNA is TGCGCCAGCAGCCCAACACTAGCGGGGATCAGCACAGATACGCAGTATTTT.

The J gene is TRBJ2-1, the V gene TRBV11-3; the D call may be TRBD1 or TRBD2 (5 bases each). CDR3 length: 15 residues. Germline V gene data show CDR1 as SGHNT and CDR2 as YENEEA. Trimming removed 3 bases from V and 0 bases from J, with 9 bases in between. The CDR3 nucleotides read TGTGCCAGCAGCTTGGGGACGACCTCCTACAATGAGCAGTTCTTC. Encoded protein: CASSLGTTSYNEQFF.

The chain employs TRBV7-9 and TRBJ1-1; D is uncertain. The CDR3 has 13 residues. V lost 6 bases and J lost 7, with 15 bases in between. Germline-derived CDR1 and CDR2 are SEHNR and FQNEAQ (reference sequence). DNA of the CDR3: TGTGCCAGCAGATCAAGCGATAGAGTTGAAGCTTTCTTT. Amino acid sequence: CASRSSDRVEAFF.

V gene TRBV7-2 combines with J gene TRBJ2-5; the D is unclear. Trimming stripped 3 bases from V and 4 bases from J, with 9 bases between. Germline CDR1 and CDR2: SGHTA and FQGNSA. This CDR3 is built from 13 residues. CDR3 sequence: CASSFGLGETQYF. The CDR3 DNA follows: TGTGCCAGCAGCTTCGGGCTGGGAGAGACCCAGTACTTC.

In this sample, this clone turned up a few times. The CDR3 DNA is TGCGCCAGCAGCCAAATGCCGGGTAATTTCTACGAGCAGTACTTC. As protein: CASSQMPGNFYEQYF. The chain is built from TRBV4-3 and TRBJ2-7, with D uncertain. CDR3 length: 15 amino acids. Per germline, CDR1 LGHNA and CDR2 YSLEER. The ends were cut back, 2 bases at V and 3 bases at J, with 14 bases in the middle.

The chain uses TRBV18 and TRBJ2-5; TRBD2 agrees at 7 bases. The CDR3 consists of 13 residues. Germline V lookup: CDR1 KGHSH, CDR2 LQKENI. After removal of 6 bases from V and 4 bases from J, the junction contained 5 bases not matched to a gene. The CDR3 spells CASSPGGGETQYF. In DNA, the CDR3 is TGTGCCAGCTCCCCCGGCGGGGGAGAGACCCAGTACTTC.